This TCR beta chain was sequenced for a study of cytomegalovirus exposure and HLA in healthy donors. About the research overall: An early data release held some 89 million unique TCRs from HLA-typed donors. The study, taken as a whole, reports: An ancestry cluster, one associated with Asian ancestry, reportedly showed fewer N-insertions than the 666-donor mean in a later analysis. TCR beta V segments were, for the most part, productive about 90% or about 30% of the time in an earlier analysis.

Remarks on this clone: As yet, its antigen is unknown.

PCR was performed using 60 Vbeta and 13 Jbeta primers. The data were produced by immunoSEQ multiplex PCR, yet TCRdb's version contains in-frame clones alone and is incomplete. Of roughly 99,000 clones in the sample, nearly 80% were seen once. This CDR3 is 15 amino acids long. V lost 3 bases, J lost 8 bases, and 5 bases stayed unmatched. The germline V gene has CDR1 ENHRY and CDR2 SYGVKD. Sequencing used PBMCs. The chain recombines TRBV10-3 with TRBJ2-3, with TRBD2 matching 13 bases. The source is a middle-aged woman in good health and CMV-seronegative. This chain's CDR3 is CAISDGTSGAITQYF. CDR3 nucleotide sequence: TGTGCCATCAGTGACGGGACTAGCGGGGCCATTACGCAGTATTTT.